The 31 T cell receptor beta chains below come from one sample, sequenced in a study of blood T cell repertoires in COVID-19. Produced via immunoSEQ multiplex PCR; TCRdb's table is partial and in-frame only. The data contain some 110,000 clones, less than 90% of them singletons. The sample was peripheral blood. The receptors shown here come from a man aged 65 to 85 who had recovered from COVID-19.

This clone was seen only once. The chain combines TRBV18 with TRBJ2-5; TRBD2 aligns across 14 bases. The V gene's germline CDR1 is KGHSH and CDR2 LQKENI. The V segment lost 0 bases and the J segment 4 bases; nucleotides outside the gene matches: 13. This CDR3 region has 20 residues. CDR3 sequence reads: CASSPPTSGGVINGSETQYF. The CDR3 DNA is TGTGCCAGCTCACCACCGACTAGCGGGGGGGTAATTAATGGATCAGAGACCCAGTACTTC.

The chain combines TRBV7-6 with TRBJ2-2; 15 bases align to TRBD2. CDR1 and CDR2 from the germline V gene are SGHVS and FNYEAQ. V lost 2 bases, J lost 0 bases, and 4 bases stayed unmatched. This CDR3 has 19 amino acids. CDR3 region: CASSLSGLAGGPNTGELFF. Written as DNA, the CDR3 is TGTGCCAGCAGCTTATCTGGACTAGCGGGAGGGCCGAACACCGGGGAGCTGTTTTTT.

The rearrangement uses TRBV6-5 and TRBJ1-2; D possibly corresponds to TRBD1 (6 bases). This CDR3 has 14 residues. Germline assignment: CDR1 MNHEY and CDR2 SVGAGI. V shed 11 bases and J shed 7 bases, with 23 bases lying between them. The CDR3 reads CASSPGQPAFGYTF. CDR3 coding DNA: TGTGCCTCCTCCCCAGGACAGCCCGCTTTTGGCTACACCTTC.

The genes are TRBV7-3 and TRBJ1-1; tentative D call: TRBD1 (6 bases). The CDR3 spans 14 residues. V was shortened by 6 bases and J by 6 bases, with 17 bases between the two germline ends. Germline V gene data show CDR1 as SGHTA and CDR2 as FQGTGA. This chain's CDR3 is CASSTRPGDAEAFF. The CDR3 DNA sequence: TGTGCCAGCAGTACCCGTCCAGGGGACGCTGAAGCTTTCTTT.

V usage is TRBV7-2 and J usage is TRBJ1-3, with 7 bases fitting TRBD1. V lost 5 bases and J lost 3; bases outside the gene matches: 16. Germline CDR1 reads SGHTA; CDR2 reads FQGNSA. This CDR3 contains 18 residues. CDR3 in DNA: TGTGCCAGCAGCCTTAGCATATTACAGGGGCGAGGTGGAAACACCATATATTTT. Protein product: CASSLSILQGRGGNTIYF. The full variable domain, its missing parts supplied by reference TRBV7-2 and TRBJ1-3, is GAGVSQSPSNKVTEKGKDVELRCDPISGHTALYWYRQSLGQGLEFLIYFQGNSAPDKSGLPSDRFSAERTGGSVSTLTIQRTQQEDSAVYLCASSLSILQGRGGNTIYFGEGSWLTVV.

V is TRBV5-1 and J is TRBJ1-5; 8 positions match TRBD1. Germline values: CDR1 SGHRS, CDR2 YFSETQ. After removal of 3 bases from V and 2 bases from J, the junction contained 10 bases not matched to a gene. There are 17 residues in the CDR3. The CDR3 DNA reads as TGCGCCAGCAGCTCCGGGGCAGGGGGCTTTGGCAATCAGCCCCAGCATTTT. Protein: CASSSGAGGFGNQPQHF.

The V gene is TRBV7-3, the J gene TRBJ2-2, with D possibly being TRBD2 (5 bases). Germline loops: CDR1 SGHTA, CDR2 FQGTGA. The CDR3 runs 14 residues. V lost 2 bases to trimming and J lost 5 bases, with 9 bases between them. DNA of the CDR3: TGTGCCAGCAGCTTATCGGGGTATACCGGGGAGCTGTTTTTT. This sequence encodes CASSLSGYTGELFF.

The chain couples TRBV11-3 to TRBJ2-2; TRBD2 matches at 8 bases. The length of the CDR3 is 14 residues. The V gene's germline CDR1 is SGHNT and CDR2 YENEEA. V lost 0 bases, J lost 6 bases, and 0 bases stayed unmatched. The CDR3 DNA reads TGTGCCAGCAGCTTAGAAGCGGGAGCCGGGGAGCTGTTTTTT. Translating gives CASSLEAGAGELFF.

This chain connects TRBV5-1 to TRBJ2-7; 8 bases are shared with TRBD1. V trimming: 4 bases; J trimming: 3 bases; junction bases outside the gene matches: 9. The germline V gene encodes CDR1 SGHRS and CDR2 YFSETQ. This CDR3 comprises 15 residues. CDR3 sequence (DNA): TGCGCCAGCAGCCTTAGACAGGGGATAGTCTACGAGCAGTACTTC. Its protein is CASSLRQGIVYEQYF.

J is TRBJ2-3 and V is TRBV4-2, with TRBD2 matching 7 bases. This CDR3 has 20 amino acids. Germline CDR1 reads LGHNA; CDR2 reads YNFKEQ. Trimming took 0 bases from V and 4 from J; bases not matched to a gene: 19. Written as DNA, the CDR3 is TGTGCCAGCAGCCAAGATTGGATAGCAGCGGGGTTGACGTGGGCAGATACGCAGTATTTT. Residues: CASSQDWIAAGLTWADTQYF.

The CDR3 loop is CASSPWGGPTDTQYF. The CDR3 DNA is TGTGCCAGCAGCCCTTGGGGGGGGCCCACAGATACGCAGTATTTT. The chain carries TRBV7-3 and TRBJ2-3; D perhaps matches TRBD2 (7 bases). Trimming took off 5 bases at V and 2 bases at J, with 14 bases between the two ends. The CDR3 length is 15 residues. Germline V gene data show CDR1 as SGHTA and CDR2 as FQGTGA. The complete variable domain, with remaining parts taken from reference TRBV7-3 and TRBJ2-3, reads GAGVSQTPSNKVTEKGKYVELRCDPISGHTALYWYRQSLGQGPEFLIYFQGTGAADDSGLPNDRFFAVRPEGSVSTLKIQRTERGDSAVYLCASSPWGGPTDTQYFGPGTRLTVL.

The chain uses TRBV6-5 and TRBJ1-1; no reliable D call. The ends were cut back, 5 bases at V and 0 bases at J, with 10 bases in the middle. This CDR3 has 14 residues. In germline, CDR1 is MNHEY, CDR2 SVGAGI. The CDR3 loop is CASSTTRMNTEAFF. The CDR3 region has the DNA TGTGCCAGCAGTACGACAAGAATGAACACTGAAGCTTTCTTT.

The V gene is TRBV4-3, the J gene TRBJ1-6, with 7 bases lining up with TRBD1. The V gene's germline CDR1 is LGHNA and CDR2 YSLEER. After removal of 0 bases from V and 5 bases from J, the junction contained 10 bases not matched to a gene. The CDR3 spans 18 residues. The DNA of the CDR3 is TGCGCCAGCAGCCAAGAGCGACAGGGCGTCGGAAATAATTCACCCCTCCACTTT. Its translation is CASSQERQGVGNNSPLHF.

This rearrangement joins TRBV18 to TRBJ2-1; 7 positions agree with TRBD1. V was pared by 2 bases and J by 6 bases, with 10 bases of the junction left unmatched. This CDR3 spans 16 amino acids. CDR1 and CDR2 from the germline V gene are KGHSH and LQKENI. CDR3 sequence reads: CASSPRTGATGNEQFF. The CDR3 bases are TGTGCCAGCTCACCAAGAACAGGGGCTACAGGCAATGAGCAGTTCTTC.

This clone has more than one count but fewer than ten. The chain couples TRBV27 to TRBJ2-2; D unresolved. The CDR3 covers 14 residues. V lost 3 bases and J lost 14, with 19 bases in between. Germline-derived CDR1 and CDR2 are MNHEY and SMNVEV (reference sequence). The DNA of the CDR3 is TGTGCCAGCAGTTTCGACTCGAGCCCGGTGAGACTGTTTTTT. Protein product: CASSFDSSPVRLFF.

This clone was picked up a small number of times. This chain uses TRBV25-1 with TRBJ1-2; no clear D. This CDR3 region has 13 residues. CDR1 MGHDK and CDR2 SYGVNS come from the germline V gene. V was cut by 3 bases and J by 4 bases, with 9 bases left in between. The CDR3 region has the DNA TGTGCCAGCAGTGACATCGGGAGCTATGGCTACACCTTC. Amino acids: CASSDIGSYGYTF.

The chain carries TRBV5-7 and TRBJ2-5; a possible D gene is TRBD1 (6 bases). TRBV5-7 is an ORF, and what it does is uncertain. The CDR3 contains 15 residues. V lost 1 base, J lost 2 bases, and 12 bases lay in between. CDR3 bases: TGTGCCAGCAGCTTGTGGACAGAATCGCAAGAGACCCAGTACTTC. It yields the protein CASSLWTESQETQYF.

The CDR3 DNA follows: TGTGCCAGCTCATTAGCTTCAGAAGCTTTCTTT. As protein: CASSLASEAFF. This chain joins TRBV18 and TRBJ1-1; no clear D. This CDR3 has 11 residues. Per the germline V gene, CDR1 is KGHSH and CDR2 is LQKENI. V lost 5 bases, J lost 8 bases, and 9 bases lay in between.

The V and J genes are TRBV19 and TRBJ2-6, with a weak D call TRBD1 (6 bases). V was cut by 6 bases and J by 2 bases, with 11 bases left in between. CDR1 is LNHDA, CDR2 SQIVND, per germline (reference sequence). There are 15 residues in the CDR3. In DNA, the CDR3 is TGTGCCAGTAGCGAAGGGGGAACTGGGGCCAACGTCCTGACTTTC. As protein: CASSEGGTGANVLTF.

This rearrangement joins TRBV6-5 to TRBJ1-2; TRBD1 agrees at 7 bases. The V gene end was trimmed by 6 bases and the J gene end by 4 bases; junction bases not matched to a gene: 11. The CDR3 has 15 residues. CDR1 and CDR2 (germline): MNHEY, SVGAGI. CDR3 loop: CASSPTRDSRYGYTF. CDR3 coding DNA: TGTGCCAGCAGCCCCACCCGGGACAGTCGCTATGGCTACACCTTC.

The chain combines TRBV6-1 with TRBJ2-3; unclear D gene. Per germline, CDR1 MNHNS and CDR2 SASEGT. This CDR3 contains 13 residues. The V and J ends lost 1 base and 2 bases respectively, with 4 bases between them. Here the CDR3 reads CASSEGYTDTQYF. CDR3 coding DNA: TGTGCCAGCAGTGAAGGTTACACAGATACGCAGTATTTT.

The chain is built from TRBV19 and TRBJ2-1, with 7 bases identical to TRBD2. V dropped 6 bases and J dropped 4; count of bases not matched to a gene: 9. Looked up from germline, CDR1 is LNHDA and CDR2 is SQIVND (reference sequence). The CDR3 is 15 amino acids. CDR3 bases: TGTGCCAGTAGATCCCTAGCGGAACGATACAATGAGCAGTTCTTC. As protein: CASRSLAERYNEQFF.

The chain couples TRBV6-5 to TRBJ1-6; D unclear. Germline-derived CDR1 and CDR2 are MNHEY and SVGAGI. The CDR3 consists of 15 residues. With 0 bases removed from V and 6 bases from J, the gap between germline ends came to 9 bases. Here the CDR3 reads CASSYSLAVNSPLHF. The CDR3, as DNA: TGTGCCAGCAGTTACTCGCTCGCGGTTAATTCACCCCTCCACTTT.

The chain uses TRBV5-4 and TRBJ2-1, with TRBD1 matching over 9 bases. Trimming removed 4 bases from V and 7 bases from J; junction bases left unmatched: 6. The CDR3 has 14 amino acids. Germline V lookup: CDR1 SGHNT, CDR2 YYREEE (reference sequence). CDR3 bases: TGTGCCAGCAGCATCACCGGGACAGGGAATGAGCAGTTCTTC. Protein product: CASSITGTGNEQFF.

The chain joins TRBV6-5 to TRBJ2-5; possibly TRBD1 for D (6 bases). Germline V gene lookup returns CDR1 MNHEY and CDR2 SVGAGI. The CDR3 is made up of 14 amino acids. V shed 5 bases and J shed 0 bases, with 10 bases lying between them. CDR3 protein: CASSLRGYQETQYF. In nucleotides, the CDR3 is TGTGCCAGCAGTCTAAGGGGGTACCAAGAGACCCAGTACTTC.

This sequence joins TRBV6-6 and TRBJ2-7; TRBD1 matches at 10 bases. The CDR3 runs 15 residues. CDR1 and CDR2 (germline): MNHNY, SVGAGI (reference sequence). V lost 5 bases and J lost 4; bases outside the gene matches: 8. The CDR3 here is CASSKPGQGIYEQYF. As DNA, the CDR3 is TGTGCCAGCAGTAAACCGGGACAGGGGATATACGAGCAGTACTTC.

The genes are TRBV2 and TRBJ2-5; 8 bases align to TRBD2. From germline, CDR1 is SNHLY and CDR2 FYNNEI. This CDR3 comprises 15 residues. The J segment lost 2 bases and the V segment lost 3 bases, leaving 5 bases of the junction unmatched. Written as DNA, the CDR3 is TGTGCCAGCAGTGATGGACTAGCAACTCAAGAGACCCAGTACTTC. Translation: CASSDGLATQETQYF.

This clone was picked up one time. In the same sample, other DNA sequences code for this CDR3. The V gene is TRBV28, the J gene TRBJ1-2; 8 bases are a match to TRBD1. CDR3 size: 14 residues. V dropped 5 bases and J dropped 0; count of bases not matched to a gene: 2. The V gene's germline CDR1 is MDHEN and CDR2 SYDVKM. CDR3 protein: CASSRTGPNYGYTF. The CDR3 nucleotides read TGTGCCAGCAGTCGGACAGGGCCTAACTATGGCTACACCTTC.

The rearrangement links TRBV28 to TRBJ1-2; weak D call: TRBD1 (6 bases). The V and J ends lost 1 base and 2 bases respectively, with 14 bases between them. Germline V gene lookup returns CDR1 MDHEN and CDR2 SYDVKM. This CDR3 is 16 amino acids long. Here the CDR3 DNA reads TGTGCCAGCAGTTTATCCCGGGACACAATAAACTATGGCTACACCTTC. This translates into CASSLSRDTINYGYTF.

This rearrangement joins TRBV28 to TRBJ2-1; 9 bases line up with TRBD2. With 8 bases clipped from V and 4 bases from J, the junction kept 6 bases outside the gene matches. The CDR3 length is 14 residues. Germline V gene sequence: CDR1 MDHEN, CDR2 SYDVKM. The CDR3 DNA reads TGTGCCAGCGGCGGGAGGGCGAGGTACAATGAGCAGTTCTTC. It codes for CASGGRARYNEQFF. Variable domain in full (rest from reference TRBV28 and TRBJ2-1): DVKVTQSSRYLVKRTGEKVFLECVQDMDHENMFWYRQDPGLGLRLIYFSYDVKMKEKGDIPEGYSVSREKKERFSLILESASTNQTSMYLCASGGRARYNEQFFGPGTRLTVL.

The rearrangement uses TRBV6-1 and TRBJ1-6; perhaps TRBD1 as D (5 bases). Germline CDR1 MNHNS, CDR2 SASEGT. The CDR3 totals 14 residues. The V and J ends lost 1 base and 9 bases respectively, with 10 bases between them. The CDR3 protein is CASSEEGIRSPLHF. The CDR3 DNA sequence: TGTGCCAGCAGTGAAGAGGGGATTCGTTCACCCCTCCACTTT.